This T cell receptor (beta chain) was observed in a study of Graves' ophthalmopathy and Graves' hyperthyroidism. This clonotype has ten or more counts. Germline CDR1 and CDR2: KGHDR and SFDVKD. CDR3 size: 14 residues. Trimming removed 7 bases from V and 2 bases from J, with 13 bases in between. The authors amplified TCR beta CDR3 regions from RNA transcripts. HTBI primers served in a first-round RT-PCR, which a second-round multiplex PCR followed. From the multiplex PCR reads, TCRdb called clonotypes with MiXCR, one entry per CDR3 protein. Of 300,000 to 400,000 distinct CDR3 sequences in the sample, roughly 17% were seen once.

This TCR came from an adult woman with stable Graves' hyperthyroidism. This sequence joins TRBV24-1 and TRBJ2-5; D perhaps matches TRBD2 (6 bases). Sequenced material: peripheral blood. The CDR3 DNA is TGTGCCACCAGAGCGGGTAGGGCTCAAGAGACCCAGTACTTC. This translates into CATRAGRAQETQYF.